This TCR beta chain was sequenced in a study of blood T cell repertoires in COVID-19. Turning to the study itself: T cells, B-cell-depleted T cells, or PBMCs provided the cDNA or gDNA that served as material.

V trimming: 0 bases; J trimming: 4 bases; junction bases outside the gene matches: 4. Germline CDR1 is SGHDN and CDR2 is FVKESK. This CDR3 has 15 residues. As processed by the authors: Nucleated cell number was recorded as an estimate derived from reference gene primer amplification. Assay used: immunoSEQ multiplex PCR; TCRdb lists only in-frame clones, some missing. V and J calls and clone size follow that table, whereas D and trimming were derived from the DNA. The table lists about 210,000 clones, 80% to 90% of them singletons, with around 7.3% in the top ten. The sequenced material came from peripheral blood. The chain recombines TRBV14 with TRBJ1-2; 8 nucleotides align to TRBD1. The origin of this receptor is a woman aged 45-59 years with active or convalescent COVID-19. The DNA of the CDR3 is TGTGCCAGCAGCCAAGATCCAGGGGGCGCCTATGGCTACACCTTC. It specifies CASSQDPGGAYGYTF.